The entry below describes one TCR beta chain. The antigen is not known. This entry belongs to a study of beta chain features in type 1 diabetes. Findings of the study overall: The naive, central memory and Treg TCRB repertoires of patients appeared to be more similar to one another than those of healthy donors. Short templates might get an advantage during PCR, and this would be equal in patients and controls. Fewer junction insertions and more nucleotide deletions appeared in type 1 diabetes patients.

The germline V and J ends were trimmed by 0 bases and 6 bases, with 13 bases remaining between them. The CDR3 consists of 15 residues. Per germline, CDR1 SGHRS and CDR2 YFSETQ. Expressed TCRB transcripts were sequenced after all isolated RNA was converted to cDNA. Generated by immunoSEQ multiplex PCR, the TCRdb table keeps only in-frame clones and is missing some. The table records more than 300,000 clones, around 7.6% of them present only once. The genes are TRBV5-1 and TRBJ2-1; D is unresolved. This clonotype originated in a woman aged 18-29 years in good health. Source material: central memory CD4+ T cells from blood. As DNA, the CDR3 is TGCGCCAGCAGCTTGGACGGCGTCACGGGCAATGAGCAGTTCTTC. Protein sequence: CASSLDGVTGNEQFF.